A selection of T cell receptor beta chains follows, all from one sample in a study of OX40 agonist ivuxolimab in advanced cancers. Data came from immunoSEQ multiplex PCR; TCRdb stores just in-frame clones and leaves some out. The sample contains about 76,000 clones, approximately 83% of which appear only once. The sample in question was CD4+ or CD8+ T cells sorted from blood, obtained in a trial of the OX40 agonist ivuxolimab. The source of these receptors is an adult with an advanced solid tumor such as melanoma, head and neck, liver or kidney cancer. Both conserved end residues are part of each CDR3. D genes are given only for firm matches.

CDR3 protein: CASSPEPGRGYQETQYF; V gene: TRBV7-9; J gene: TRBJ2-5; D gene: -
CDR3 protein: CASSETGFEKLFF; V gene: TRBV5-6; J gene: TRBJ1-4; D gene: -
CDR3 protein: CASSPLSETQYF; V gene: TRBV18; J gene: TRBJ2-5; D gene: -
CDR3 protein: CASSQARGTGQPQHF; V gene: TRBV4-3; J gene: TRBJ1-5; D gene: -
CDR3 protein: CASSLGRQGASYSTDTQYF; V gene: TRBV5-1; J gene: TRBJ2-3; D gene: TRBD1
CDR3 protein: CASSELLAVGDEQFF; V gene: TRBV6-1; J gene: TRBJ2-1; D gene: TRBD2
CDR3 protein: CASSPKPGYSNQPQHF; V gene: TRBV27; J gene: TRBJ1-5; D gene: -
CDR3 protein: CSVRPLLTDTQYF; V gene: TRBV29-1; J gene: TRBJ2-3; D gene: -
CDR3 protein: CASSSRGSTDTQYF; V gene: TRBV4-3; J gene: TRBJ2-3; D gene: TRBD1
CDR3 protein: CASSIGGTLNTEAFF; V gene: TRBV19; J gene: TRBJ1-1; D gene: -
CDR3 protein: CASSQTGGNQPQHF; V gene: TRBV7-2; J gene: TRBJ1-5; D gene: TRBD1
CDR3 protein: CASSLLGGTYEQYF; V gene: TRBV27; J gene: TRBJ2-7; D gene: -
CDR3 protein: CASSEQGSSYEQYF; V gene: TRBV2; J gene: TRBJ2-7; D gene: -
CDR3 protein: CASTRELAGYEQYF; V gene: TRBV6-5; J gene: TRBJ2-7; D gene: TRBD2
CDR3 protein: CASSPLLGESPFF; V gene: TRBV14; J gene: TRBJ1-4; D gene: -
CDR3 protein: CAWSSDSNTEAFF; V gene: TRBV30; J gene: TRBJ1-1; D gene: -
CDR3 protein: CAISDEGSNQPQHF; V gene: TRBV10-3; J gene: TRBJ1-5; D gene: -
CDR3 protein: CASTGLLTDTQYF; V gene: TRBV11-3; J gene: TRBJ2-3; D gene: -
CDR3 protein: CASSLEWTGGSPLHF; V gene: TRBV5-1; J gene: TRBJ1-6; D gene: TRBD1
CDR3 protein: CASSPKNTEAFF; V gene: TRBV11-3; J gene: TRBJ1-1; D gene: -
CDR3 protein: CASSAGGQGPTHEQYF; V gene: TRBV7-2; J gene: TRBJ2-7; D gene: TRBD1
CDR3 protein: CASSLGDRGQETQYF; V gene: TRBV18; J gene: TRBJ2-5; D gene: TRBD1